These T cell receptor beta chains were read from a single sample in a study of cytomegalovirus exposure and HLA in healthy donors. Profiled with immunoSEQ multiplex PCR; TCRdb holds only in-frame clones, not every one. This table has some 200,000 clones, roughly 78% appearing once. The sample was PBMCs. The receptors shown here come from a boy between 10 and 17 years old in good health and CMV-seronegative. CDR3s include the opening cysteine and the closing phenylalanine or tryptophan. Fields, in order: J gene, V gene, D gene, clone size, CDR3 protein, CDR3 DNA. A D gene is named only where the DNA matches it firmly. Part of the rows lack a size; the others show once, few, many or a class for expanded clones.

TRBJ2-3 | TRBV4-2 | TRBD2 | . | CASSQGGLAVTDTQYF | TGTGCCAGCAGCCAAGGGGGACTAGCGGTCACAGATACGCAGTATTTT
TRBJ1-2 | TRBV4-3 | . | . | CASSLRTAAGSGYTF | TGCGCCAGCAGCCTGAGGACCGCGGCTGGGAGTGGCTACACCTTC
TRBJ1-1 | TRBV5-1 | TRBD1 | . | CASNGQGFTEAFF | TGCGCCAGCAACGGACAGGGATTCACTGAAGCTTTCTTT
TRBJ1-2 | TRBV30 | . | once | CAWTQAGVYGYTF | TGTGCCTGGACACAGGCAGGGGTCTATGGCTACACCTTC
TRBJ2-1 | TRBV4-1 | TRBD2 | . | CASSQATGTSLKGEQFF | TGCGCCAGCAGCCAAGCCACCGGGACTAGCCTAAAGGGTGAGCAGTTCTTC
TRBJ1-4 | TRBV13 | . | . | CASSLSAQGNEKLFF | TGTGCCAGCAGCTTAAGCGCACAGGGTAATGAAAAACTGTTTTTT
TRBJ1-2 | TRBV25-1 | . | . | CASSALGSLEWGYTF | TGTGCCAGCAGTGCTCTCGGCAGCCTAGAGTGGGGCTACACCTTC
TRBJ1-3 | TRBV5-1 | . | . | CASSLVLGDISSGNTIYF | TGCGCCAGCAGCTTGGTTTTAGGGGACATAAGCTCTGGAAACACCATATATTTT
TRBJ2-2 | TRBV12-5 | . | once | CASGRGQYGDTGELFF | TGTGCTAGTGGCCGCGGACAGTACGGGGACACCGGGGAGCTGTTTTTT
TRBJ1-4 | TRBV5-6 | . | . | CASSLGSQGEKLFF | TGTGCCAGCAGCTTGGGCTCACAGGGTGAAAAACTGTTTTTT
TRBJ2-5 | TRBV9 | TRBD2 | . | CASSLTSGRGETQYF | TGTGCCAGCTCCCTAACTAGCGGGAGGGGAGAGACCCAGTACTTC
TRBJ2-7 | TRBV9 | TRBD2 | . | CASSVDRTSGIYEQYF | TGTGCCAGCAGCGTAGACCGGACTAGCGGGATCTACGAGCAGTACTTC
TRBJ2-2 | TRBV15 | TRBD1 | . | CATSRVNRGEVTGELFF | TGTGCCACCAGCAGAGTGAACAGGGGAGAAGTCACCGGGGAGCTGTTTTTT
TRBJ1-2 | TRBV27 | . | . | CASSSSPNSNYGYTF | TGTGCCAGCAGTTCATCCCCTAATTCTAACTATGGCTACACCTTC
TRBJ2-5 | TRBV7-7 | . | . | CASSLDRQETQYF | TGTGCTAGCAGTCTCGACAGGCAAGAGACCCAGTACTTC
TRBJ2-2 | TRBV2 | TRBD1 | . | CASGRDRGNTGELFF | TGTGCCAGCGGCCGGGACAGGGGGAACACCGGGGAGCTGTTTTTT
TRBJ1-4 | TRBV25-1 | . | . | CASRRQGMGEKLFF | TGTGCCAGCAGGAGGCAGGGGATGGGTGAAAAACTGTTTTTT
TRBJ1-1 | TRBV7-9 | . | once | CASSGGNPWTEAFF | TGTGCCAGCAGCGGAGGGAATCCTTGGACTGAAGCTTTCTTT
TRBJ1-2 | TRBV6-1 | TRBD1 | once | CASSADRTTEGGYTF | TGTGCCAGCAGTGCGGACAGGACCACCGAGGGTGGCTACACCTTC
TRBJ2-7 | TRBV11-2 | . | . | CASSLRDGGRVRGYEQYF | TGTGCCAGCAGCTTACGGGACGGGGGGCGGGTGAGGGGATACGAGCAGTACTTC
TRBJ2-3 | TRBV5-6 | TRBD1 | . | CASSLEGAGDTQYF | TGTGCCAGCAGCTTGGAGGGGGCGGGAGATACGCAGTATTTT
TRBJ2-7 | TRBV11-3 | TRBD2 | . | CASSLVPSGRYEQYF | TGTGCCAGCAGCTTAGTGCCTAGCGGGAGATACGAGCAGTACTTC
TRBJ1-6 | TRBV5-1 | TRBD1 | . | CASSPFGTERDNSPLHF | TGCGCCAGCAGCCCCTTTGGGACAGAGCGGGATAATTCACCCCTCCACTTT
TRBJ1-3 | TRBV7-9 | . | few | CASSLQGPGNTIYF | TGTGCCAGCAGCTTACAGGGGCCTGGAAACACCATATATTTT
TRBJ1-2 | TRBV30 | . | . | CAWSVNGEAAGYTF | TGTGCCTGGAGTGTAAATGGGGAAGCGGCCGGCTACACCTTC
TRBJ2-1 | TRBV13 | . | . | CASSLVSRRGNEQFF | TGTGCCAGCAGCTTAGTATCCCGCCGGGGCAATGAGCAGTTCTTC
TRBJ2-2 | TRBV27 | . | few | CASGLTANTGELFF | TGTGCCAGCGGACTAACGGCCAACACCGGGGAGCTGTTTTTT
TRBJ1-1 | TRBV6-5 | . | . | CASSLAVNTEAFF | TGTGCCAGCAGCTTAGCAGTTAACACTGAAGCTTTCTTT
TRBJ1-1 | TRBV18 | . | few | CASSPNSLSTEAFF | TGTGCCAGCTCACCTAATTCCCTTAGCACTGAAGCTTTCTTT
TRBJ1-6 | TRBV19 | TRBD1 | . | CASSVFGQGVGNSPLHF | TGTGCCAGTAGTGTGTTTGGACAGGGGGTGGGTAATTCACCCCTCCACTTT
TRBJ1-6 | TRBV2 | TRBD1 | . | CASSYHTGGSPLHF | TGTGCCAGCAGTTATCACACAGGGGGATCACCCCTCCACTTT
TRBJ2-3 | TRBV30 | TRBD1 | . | CAWTDRVLTADTQYF | TGTGCCTGGACCGACAGGGTCCTCACGGCAGATACGCAGTATTTT
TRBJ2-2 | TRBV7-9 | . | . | CASSPEDSLSFTTGELFF | TGTGCCAGCAGCCCCGAGGACTCCCTGTCATTTACCACCGGGGAGCTGTTTTTT
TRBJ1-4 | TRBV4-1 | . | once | CASSQDQGPGVRLFF | TGCGCCAGCAGCCAGGATCAAGGACCAGGGGTGAGACTGTTTTTT
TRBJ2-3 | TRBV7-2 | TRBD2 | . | CASSPSGMGTDTQYF | TGTGCCAGCAGTCCTAGCGGGATGGGCACAGATACGCAGTATTTT
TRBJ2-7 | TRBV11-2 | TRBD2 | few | CASSLAGGDEQYF | TGTGCCAGCAGCTTAGCGGGGGGAGACGAGCAGTACTTC
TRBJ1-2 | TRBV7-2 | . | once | CASSLGVGRGIGGYTF | TGTGCCAGCAGCTTAGGTGTAGGCAGGGGTATCGGGGGCTACACCTTC
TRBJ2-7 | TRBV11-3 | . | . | CASSLNGNEQYF | TGTGCCAGCAGCTTAAACGGGAACGAGCAGTACTTC
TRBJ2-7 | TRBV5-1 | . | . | CASSLAAGSGGEQYF | TGCGCCAGCAGCTTGGCCGCCGGCAGTGGCGGCGAGCAGTACTTC
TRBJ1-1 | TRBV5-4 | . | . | CASSLGGRIEAFF | TGTGCCAGCAGCTTGGGAGGCAGAATTGAAGCTTTCTTT
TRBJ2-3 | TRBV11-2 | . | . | CASSLSAGKGTDTQYF | TGTGCCAGCAGCTTATCGGCAGGGAAGGGCACAGATACGCAGTATTTT
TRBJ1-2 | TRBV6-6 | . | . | CASSYGGLLNYGYTF | TGTGCCAGCAGTTACGGAGGGCTTCTTAACTATGGCTACACCTTC